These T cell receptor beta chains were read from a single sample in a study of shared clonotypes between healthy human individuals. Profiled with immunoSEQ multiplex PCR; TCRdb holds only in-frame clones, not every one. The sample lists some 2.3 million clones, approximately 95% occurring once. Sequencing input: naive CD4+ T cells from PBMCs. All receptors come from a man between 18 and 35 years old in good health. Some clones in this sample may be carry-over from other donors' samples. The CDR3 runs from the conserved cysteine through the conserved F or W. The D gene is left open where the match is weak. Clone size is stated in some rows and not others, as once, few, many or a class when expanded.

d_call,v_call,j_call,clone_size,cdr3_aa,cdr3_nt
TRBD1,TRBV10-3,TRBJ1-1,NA,CAISTQGMNTEAFF,TGTGCCATCAGTACACAGGGGATGAACACTGAAGCTTTCTTT
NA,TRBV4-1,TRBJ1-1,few,CASSQEGPANTEAFF,TGCGCCAGCAGCCAAGAGGGTCCAGCGAACACTGAAGCTTTCTTT
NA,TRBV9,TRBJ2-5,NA,CASSRASEETQYF,TGTGCCAGCAGTAGGGCCTCCGAGGAGACCCAGTACTTC
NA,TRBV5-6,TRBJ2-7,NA,CASSLTTLLPYEQYF,TGTGCCAGCAGCTTGACCACTCTCCTTCCCTACGAGCAGTACTTC
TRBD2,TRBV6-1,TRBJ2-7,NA,CASTRTTSGTYEQYF,TGTGCCAGCACCCGAACTACTAGCGGGACCTACGAGCAGTACTTC
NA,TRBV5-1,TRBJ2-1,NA,CASSLVTGSYNEQFF,TGCGCCAGCAGCTTGGTTACAGGCTCCTACAATGAGCAGTTCTTC
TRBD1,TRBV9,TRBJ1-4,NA,CASSQGTANEKLFF,TGTGCCAGCAGTCAGGGGACAGCTAATGAAAAACTGTTTTTT
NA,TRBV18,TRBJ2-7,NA,CASSAGLEQYF,TGTGCCAGCTCGGCAGGGCTCGAGCAGTACTTC
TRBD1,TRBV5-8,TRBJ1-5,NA,CASSNQFGTGNQPQHF,TGTGCCAGCAGCAACCAGTTTGGGACAGGGAATCAGCCCCAGCATTTT
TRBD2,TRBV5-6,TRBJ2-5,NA,CASSRAGTKGAQYF,TGTGCCAGCAGCAGGGCCGGGACTAAAGGAGCCCAGTACTTC
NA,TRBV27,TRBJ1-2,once,CASRPGSVLPYYGYTF,TGTGCCAGCCGGCCGGGGTCGGTCCTCCCCTACTATGGCTACACCTTC
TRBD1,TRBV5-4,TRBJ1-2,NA,CASSPRTGNVGYTF,TGTGCCAGCAGCCCTAGGACAGGGAACGTTGGCTACACCTTC
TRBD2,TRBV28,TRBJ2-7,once,CASSLPGGVAYEQYF,TGTGCCAGCAGCCTCCCCGGGGGGGTGGCCTACGAGCAGTACTTC
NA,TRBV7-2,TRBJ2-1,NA,CASSLGLLREGEQFF,TGTGCCAGCAGCTTAGGTTTGTTGCGGGAAGGTGAGCAGTTCTTC
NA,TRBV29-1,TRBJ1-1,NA,CSVDYGATEAFF,TGCAGCGTTGATTATGGCGCCACTGAAGCTTTCTTT
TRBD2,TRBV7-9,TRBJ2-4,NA,CASSWLAGNIQYF,TGTGCCAGCAGCTGGCTAGCGGGGAACATTCAGTACTTC
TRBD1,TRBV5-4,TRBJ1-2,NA,CASSFSAGQTYGYTF,TGTGCCAGCTCCTTCTCTGCGGGACAGACATATGGCTACACCTTC
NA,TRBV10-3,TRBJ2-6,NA,CAISEGSGANVLTF,TGTGCCATCAGTGAGGGGTCTGGGGCCAACGTCCTGACTTTC
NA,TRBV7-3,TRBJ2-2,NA,CASSSGDTGELFF,TGTGCCAGCAGCTCGGGTGACACCGGGGAGCTGTTTTTT
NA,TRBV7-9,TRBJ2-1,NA,CASSFLGNNEQFF,TGTGCCAGCAGCTTTTTAGGGAACAATGAGCAGTTCTTC
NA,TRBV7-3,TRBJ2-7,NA,CASSPPGLGEQYF,TGTGCCAGCAGCCCCCCCGGTCTGGGGGAGCAGTACTTC
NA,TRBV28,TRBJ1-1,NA,CASSPFWTAHLTEAFF,TGTGCCAGCAGTCCCTTCTGGACAGCCCACCTCACTGAAGCTTTCTTT
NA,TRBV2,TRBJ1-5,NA,CASSDMRRAALGEPQHF,TGTGCCAGCAGTGACATGAGGAGGGCAGCACTGGGAGAGCCCCAGCATTTT
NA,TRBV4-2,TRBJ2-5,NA,CASSQDPREETQYF,TGTGCCAGCAGCCAAGATCCCAGGGAGGAGACCCAGTACTTC
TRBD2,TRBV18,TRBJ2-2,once,CASSRWGLAGNTGELFF,TGTGCCAGCTCACGATGGGGACTAGCGGGAAACACCGGGGAGCTGTTTTTT
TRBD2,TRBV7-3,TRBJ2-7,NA,CASSSTRTSGRDCPQTYEQYF,TGTGCCAGCAGCTCAACCCGGACTAGCGGGAGGGATTGCCCACAGACTTACGAGCAGTACTTC
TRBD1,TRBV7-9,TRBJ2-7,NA,CASSYTGVGEQYF,TGTGCCAGCAGCTACACAGGGGTGGGGGAGCAGTACTTC
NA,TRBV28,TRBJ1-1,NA,CASGLYSNTEAFF,TGTGCCAGCGGGTTATACAGCAACACTGAAGCTTTCTTT
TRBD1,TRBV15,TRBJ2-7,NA,CATSRASVQTGYEQYF,TGTGCCACCAGCAGAGCAAGTGTCCAGACAGGGTACGAGCAGTACTTC
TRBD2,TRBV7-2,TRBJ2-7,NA,CASSPSGSKSRQYF,TGTGCCAGCAGCCCTAGCGGGAGTAAGAGTCGGCAGTACTTC
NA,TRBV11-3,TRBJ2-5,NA,CASSLRGQETQYF,TGTGCCAGCAGCCTGCGGGGACAAGAGACCCAGTACTTC
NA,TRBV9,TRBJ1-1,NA,CASSVVLNTEAFF,TGTGCCAGCAGCGTAGTGTTGAACACTGAAGCTTTCTTT
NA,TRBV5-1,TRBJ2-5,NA,CASSIDQETQYF,TGCGCCAGCAGCATCGATCAAGAGACCCAGTACTTC
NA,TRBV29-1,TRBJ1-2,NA,CSVEIPGLSYGYTF,TGCAGCGTTGAGATCCCCGGGTTATCCTATGGCTACACCTTC
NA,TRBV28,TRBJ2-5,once,CASTSGRAAVETQYF,TGTGCCAGCACCTCCGGCAGGGCTGCGGTGGAGACCCAGTACTTC
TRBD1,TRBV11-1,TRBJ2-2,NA,CASRMGQPDTGELFF,TGTGCCAGCAGAATGGGACAGCCTGACACCGGGGAGCTGTTTTTT
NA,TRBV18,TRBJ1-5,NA,CASSPQGVSNQPQHF,TGTGCCAGCTCACCACAGGGTGTTAGCAATCAGCCCCAGCATTTT
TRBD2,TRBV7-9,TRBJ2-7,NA,CASLGEGPSLEQYF,TGTGCCAGCTTGGGGGAGGGACCTAGCCTCGAGCAGTACTTC
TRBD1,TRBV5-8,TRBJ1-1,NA,CASSSFSGTGNTEAFF,TGTGCCAGCAGCTCCTTTAGTGGGACAGGAAACACTGAAGCTTTCTTT
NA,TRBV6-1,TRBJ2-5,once,CASNSYRAAETQYF,TGTGCCAGCAATTCATATCGGGCTGCAGAGACCCAGTACTTC
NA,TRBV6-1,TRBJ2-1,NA,CASSEWGNEQFF,TGTGCCAGCAGTGAATGGGGGAATGAGCAGTTCTTC
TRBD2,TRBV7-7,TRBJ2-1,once,CASSPRGTSLNEQFF,TGTGCCAGCAGCCCAAGAGGGACTAGTCTCAATGAGCAGTTCTTC
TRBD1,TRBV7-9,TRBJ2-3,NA,CASSKGQGAADTQYF,TGTGCCAGCAGCAAGGGACAGGGGGCGGCAGATACGCAGTATTTT
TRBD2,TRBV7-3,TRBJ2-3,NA,CASSLGLAGATDTQYF,TGTGCCAGCAGCCTAGGACTAGCGGGTGCCACAGATACGCAGTATTTT
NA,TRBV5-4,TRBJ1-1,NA,CASSPSVNTEAFF,TGTGCCAGCAGCCCCTCGGTGAACACTGAAGCTTTCTTT
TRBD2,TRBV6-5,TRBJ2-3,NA,CASSYHFLAGDDTQYF,TGTGCCAGCAGTTACCACTTCCTAGCGGGAGATGATACGCAGTATTTT
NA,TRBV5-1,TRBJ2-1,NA,CASSPSQWSYNEQFF,TGCGCCAGCAGCCCGTCTCAGTGGAGCTACAATGAGCAGTTCTTC
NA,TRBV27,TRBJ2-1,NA,CASSPQTHVYNEQFF,TGTGCCAGCAGCCCCCAAACTCACGTCTACAATGAGCAGTTCTTC
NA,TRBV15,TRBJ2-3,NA,CATSSGSGGSLGTDTQYF,TGTGCCACCAGCAGTGGTAGCGGAGGATCGCTGGGCACAGATACGCAGTATTTT
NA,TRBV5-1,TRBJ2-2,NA,CASSLDRYNTGELFF,TGCGCCAGCAGCTTGGACAGGTATAACACCGGGGAGCTGTTTTTT
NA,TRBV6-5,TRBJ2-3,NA,CACTQQGRTDTQYF,TGTGCCTGTACGCAGCAGGGGCGAACAGATACGCAGTATTTT
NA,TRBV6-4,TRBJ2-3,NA,CASSTASTDTQYF,TGTGCCAGCAGTACGGCTAGCACAGATACGCAGTATTTT
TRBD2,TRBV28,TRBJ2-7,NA,CASSLPTSGLYEQYF,TGTGCCAGCAGTTTACCGACTAGCGGGCTGTACGAGCAGTACTTC
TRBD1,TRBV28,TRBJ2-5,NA,CASSFVGDRKETQYF,TGTGCCAGCAGTTTCGTGGGGGACAGAAAAGAGACCCAGTACTTC